This T cell receptor beta chain was sequenced in a study of response to subunit inactivated influenza vaccine. Study outcomes and limitations: The authors suggested that few new T cells are recruited per seasonal influenza vaccination.

This clonotype was seen repeatedly, ten times or more. Its target is unknown. The junction departs from the called germline gene at one end, perhaps through a read error. MiXCR was run by TCRdb on the RT-PCR reads, yielding one entry per CDR3 protein. The table includes roughly 570,000 distinct CDR3 sequences, 13% to 15% detected once. CDR1 is SGHTA, CDR2 FQGNSA, per germline. The CDR3 is made up of 13 amino acids. The chain carries TRBV7-2 and TRBJ1-1, with unresolved D. This specimen was PBMCs from blood, taken 11 to 12 days after vaccination. The receptor comes from a man over 45 who received an inactivated influenza vaccine. The CDR3, as DNA: TGTGCCAGCAGATTAGCGTTATACACTGAAGCTTTCTTT. Residues: CASRLALYTEAFF.